These T cell receptor beta chains were read from a single sample in a study of blood T cell repertoires in COVID-19. The repertoire was sequenced with immunoSEQ multiplex PCR; TCRdb's copy has only in-frame clones and lacks some. The table lists about 190,000 clones, about 90% of them singletons. The sequencing input was peripheral blood. These receptors all come from a man aged 55 to 69 with active or convalescent COVID-19. CDR3s include the opening cysteine and the closing phenylalanine or tryptophan. A D gene is named only where the DNA matches it firmly. The size entry is marked missing in some rows and otherwise reads once, few, many or a size class.

TRBV7-9	TRBJ1-1	NA	NA	CASTVAMNTEAFF	TGTGCCAGCACCGTAGCTATGAACACTGAAGCTTTCTTT
TRBV5-1	TRBJ2-3	NA	TRBD2	CASSHERGGRTDTQYF	TGCGCCAGCAGCCATGAGCGGGGGGGCCGTACAGATACGCAGTATTTT
TRBV6-5	TRBJ1-2	NA	NA	CASMENFSTNYGYTF	TGTGCCAGCATGGAGAACTTTTCGACGAACTATGGCTACACCTTC
TRBV3-1/TRBV3-2	TRBJ2-7	NA	TRBD1	CASSPRDRGNYEQYF	TGTGCCAGCAGCCCCCGGGACAGGGGAAACTACGAGCAGTACTTC
TRBV3-1/TRBV3-2	TRBJ2-1	NA	NA	CASTRYNEQFF	TGTGCCAGCACGCGATACAATGAGCAGTTCTTC
TRBV4-1	TRBJ1-5	NA	NA	CASSPVLSNQPQHF	TGCGCCAGCAGTCCTGTGCTAAGCAATCAGCCCCAGCATTTT
TRBV7-9	TRBJ1-3	NA	TRBD1	CASSLKRDRDGGNTIYF	TGTGCCAGCAGTTTAAAACGGGACAGGGATGGTGGAAACACCATATATTTT
TRBV12-5	TRBJ2-3	NA	NA	CASGFGATDTQYF	TGTGCTAGTGGCTTTGGGGCCACAGATACGCAGTATTTT
TRBV9	TRBJ2-5	NA	TRBD2	CASSPGGTGKETQYF	TGTGCCAGCAGCCCGGGGGGGACGGGTAAAGAGACCCAGTACTTC
TRBV27	TRBJ2-3	NA	TRBD1	CASSLDRGSRNTQYF	TGTGCCAGCAGTTTGGACAGGGGGAGTAGAAATACGCAGTATTTT
TRBV3-1/TRBV3-2	TRBJ2-7	NA	TRBD1	CASSQGQGAPYEQYF	TGTGCCAGCAGCCAGGGACAGGGGGCCCCCTACGAGCAGTACTTC
TRBV25-1	TRBJ2-7	NA	NA	CASSDSTGDVSTYEQYF	TGTGCCAGCAGTGATTCCACAGGAGACGTATCCACCTACGAGCAGTACTTC
TRBV2	TRBJ2-3	NA	TRBD2	CASSATSAADTQYF	TGTGCCAGCAGTGCGACTAGCGCCGCAGATACGCAGTATTTT
TRBV10-3	TRBJ1-3	NA	NA	CAISGRGDAGNTIYF	TGTGCCATCAGCGGCAGGGGTGACGCTGGAAACACCATATATTTT
TRBV6-5	TRBJ1-5	NA	TRBD1	CASSFSQGPGQPQHF	TGTGCCAGCAGCTTCTCACAGGGGCCGGGTCAGCCCCAGCATTTT
TRBV13	TRBJ1-2	NA	NA	CASSLVRRSNYGYTF	TGTGCCAGCAGCTTAGTGCGGCGGTCTAACTATGGCTACACCTTC
TRBV6-1	TRBJ2-2	NA	TRBD2	CASSEVAGANTGELFF	TGTGCCAGCAGTGAAGTGGCGGGGGCGAACACCGGGGAGCTGTTTTTT
TRBV6-5	TRBJ1-3	once	TRBD1	CASSRQGWSGNTIYF	TGTGCCAGCAGTCGACAGGGGTGGTCTGGAAACACCATATATTTT
TRBV7-9	TRBJ1-6	once	NA	CASSLPGGSYNSPLHF	TGTGCCAGCAGCTTACCCGGGGGCTCCTATAATTCACCCCTCCACTTT
TRBV2	TRBJ1-2	NA	NA	CASSPSLTGYGYTF	TGTGCCAGCAGTCCGTCCTTGACGGGCTATGGCTACACCTTC
TRBV6-6	TRBJ2-7	NA	TRBD2	CASSFPGGREYEQYF	TGTGCCAGCAGTTTCCCGGGGGGGCGGGAATACGAGCAGTACTTC
TRBV6-1	TRBJ2-3	NA	TRBD2	CASSAGLAGVKDTQYF	TGTGCCAGCAGTGCCGGACTAGCGGGGGTTAAAGATACGCAGTATTTT
TRBV6-5	TRBJ1-5	NA	TRBD1	CASISGGAGNQPQHF	TGTGCCAGCATCTCAGGGGGCGCGGGCAATCAGCCCCAGCATTTT
TRBV29-1	TRBJ2-7	NA	TRBD1	CSVRQGAEAYEQYF	TGCAGCGTCCGTCAGGGGGCGGAAGCCTACGAGCAGTACTTC
TRBV5-4	TRBJ1-2	NA	NA	CASSRGGLNYGYTF	TGTGCCAGCAGCCGCGGGGGGCTTAACTATGGCTACACCTTC
TRBV5-5	TRBJ2-1	NA	NA	CASSPVGGGAYNEQFF	TGTGCCAGCAGCCCGGTTGGGGGGGGCGCCTACAATGAGCAGTTCTTC
TRBV27	TRBJ2-1	NA	TRBD2	CASSLAGGPRNEQFF	TGTGCCAGCAGTTTAGCGGGGGGGCCTCGGAATGAGCAGTTCTTC
TRBV5-4	TRBJ2-7	few	TRBD1	CASSPGQAREQYF	TGTGCCAGCAGCCCGGGACAGGCCCGGGAGCAGTACTTC
TRBV3-1/TRBV3-2	TRBJ1-6	once	NA	CASSQDLSSYNSPLHF	TGTGCCAGCAGCCAAGACCTCAGCTCCTATAATTCACCCCTCCACTTT
TRBV30	TRBJ1-3	few	TRBD1	CAWRWGTGLSGNTIYF	TGTGCCTGGAGATGGGGGACAGGCCTCTCTGGAAACACCATATATTTT
TRBV7-3	TRBJ2-2	NA	NA	CASSPNRGTGELFF	TGTGCCAGCAGCCCCAATCGGGGGACCGGGGAGCTGTTTTTT
TRBV6-5	TRBJ1-1	once	NA	CASRVSGGTEAFF	TGTGCCAGCAGGGTTTCTGGGGGGACTGAAGCTTTCTTT
TRBV3-1/TRBV3-2	TRBJ1-6	NA	NA	CASSQDPGNSPLHF	TGTGCCAGCAGCCAAGATCCCGGGAATTCACCCCTCCACTTT
TRBV19	TRBJ2-7	NA	NA	CATSSGDSGLRKQYF	TGTGCCACCTCCTCGGGGGACAGCGGGCTCCGGAAGCAGTACTTC
TRBV24-1	TRBJ1-2	NA	NA	CATSDLHSNYGYTF	TGTGCCACCAGTGATTTGCACAGTAACTATGGCTACACCTTC
TRBV14	TRBJ1-1	NA	NA	CASSSQLGTEAFF	TGTGCCAGCAGCTCTCAGCTAGGCACTGAAGCTTTCTTT
TRBV5-1	TRBJ1-3	NA	NA	CASSFARASGNTIYF	TGCGCCAGCAGCTTTGCCAGGGCCTCTGGAAACACCATATATTTT
TRBV7-9	TRBJ2-2	NA	NA	CASSSYQNGELFF	TGTGCCAGCAGCTCCTACCAAAACGGGGAGCTGTTTTTT
TRBV4-1	TRBJ2-7	few	TRBD2	CASRLTSGGTYEQYF	TGCGCCAGCAGGCTAACTAGCGGGGGAACCTACGAGCAGTACTTC
TRBV29-1	TRBJ1-1	NA	NA	CSVVHMNTEAFF	TGCAGCGTTGTACACATGAACACTGAAGCTTTCTTT
TRBV24-1	TRBJ2-1	NA	NA	CATSESRTGSFYNEQFF	TGTGCCACCAGTGAATCGCGTACAGGGTCCTTTTACAATGAGCAGTTCTTC
TRBV2	TRBJ2-1	NA	NA	CASSAGTSLLEQFF	TGTGCCAGCAGTGCCGGGACAAGCCTTTTGGAGCAGTTCTTC
TRBV5-1	TRBJ2-4	once	NA	CASSLDSTKNIQYF	TGCGCCAGCAGCTTGGACAGTACCAAAAACATTCAGTACTTC
TRBV19	TRBJ1-3	NA	TRBD1	CASKTGSGNTIYF	TGTGCCAGCAAGACAGGGAGTGGAAACACCATATATTTT
TRBV6-5	TRBJ2-3	NA	TRBD1	CASSDRGFTDTQYF	TGTGCCAGCTCTGACAGGGGGTTTACAGATACGCAGTATTTT
TRBV5-1	TRBJ2-5	NA	TRBD2	CASSLAGFQETQYF	TGCGCCAGCAGCCTAGCGGGGTTCCAAGAGACCCAGTACTTC
TRBV4-2	TRBJ1-4	NA	TRBD1	CASSRTGLNNEKLFF	TGTGCCAGTTCCCGGACAGGGCTAAATAATGAAAAACTGTTTTTT
TRBV18	TRBJ1-6	many	TRBD1	CASSPATGNSPLHF	TGTGCCAGCTCACCCGCGACAGGGAACTCACCCCTCCACTTT
TRBV19	TRBJ2-1	NA	TRBD2	CASSLSAGGHSYNEQFF	TGTGCCAGTAGTCTCTCTGCGGGGGGCCACTCCTACAATGAGCAGTTCTTC
TRBV2	TRBJ2-7	NA	TRBD1	CATSKVEQGSMQYF	TGTGCCACCTCGAAGGTGGAACAGGGGTCAATGCAGTACTTC
TRBV10-3	TRBJ1-2	NA	TRBD1	CAIRKTGNDYGYTF	TGTGCCATCAGGAAGACAGGGAACGACTATGGCTACACCTTC
TRBV3-1/TRBV3-2	TRBJ2-1	NA	TRBD1	CASSSLDRDEQFF	TGTGCCAGCAGCTCACTAGACAGGGATGAGCAGTTCTTC
TRBV5-1	TRBJ2-7	NA	NA	CASSLGGLYEQYF	TGCGCCAGCAGCTTGGGCGGCCTCTACGAGCAGTACTTC